The next 13 T cell receptor beta chains were all read from a single sample in a study of T-cell reconstitution after alpha-beta-depleted transplantation in children. This sample's TCRbeta library carried unique molecular identifier barcodes. Each CDR3 protein gets one entry after TCRdb re-called the PCR reads with MiXCR. The table shows 480,000 or so distinct CDR3 sequences, with over 9.5% occurring only once. Sequenced material: PBMCs, taken before TCRalphabeta/CD19-depleted stem cell transplant. The receptors here all came from a child aged 2 to 15 with inherited bone marrow failure, due to receive a stem cell transplant.

This clonotype appeared many times. This chain connects TRBV12-3 or TRBV12-4 to TRBJ2-3, with TRBD2 matching 9 bases. The CDR3 covers 16 residues. J was trimmed by 4 bases and V by 3 bases; bases with no gene match: 8. CDR3 nucleotide sequence: TGTGCCAGCAGTTTTTTCTGGCGGGAGGGACCAGATACGCAGTATTTT. Residues: CASSFFWREGPDTQYF.

This clonotype was observed a few times. V and J are TRBV12-3 or TRBV12-4 and TRBJ2-2; no reliable D call. The CDR3 contains 13 residues. With 6 bases removed from V and 3 bases from J, the gap between germline ends came to 8 bases. The CDR3 nucleotides read TGTGCCAGCAGGTGGGCTGACACCGGGGAGCTGTTTTTT. Translation gives CASRWADTGELFF.

This clonotype was counted ten times or more. The chain has TRBV7-2 and TRBJ2-5; TRBD2 matches at 7 bases. The CDR3 is 16 residues long. With 1 base clipped from V and 4 bases from J, the junction kept 9 bases outside the gene matches. Germline CDR1 reads SGHTA; CDR2 reads FQGNSA. The CDR3 DNA reads TGTGCCAGCAGCTTAGTTGCCGGGGGGACGGGAGAGACCCAGTACTTC. Protein product: CASSLVAGGTGETQYF.

The chain has TRBV30 and TRBJ2-1; weak D call: TRBD2 (6 bases). With 0 bases removed from V and 0 bases from J, the gap between germline ends came to 15 bases. CDR1 is GTSNPN, CDR2 SVGIG, per germline (reference sequence). This CDR3 has 17 amino acids. The CDR3 nucleotides read TGTGCCTGGAGTGTCTATAGCGGAGGTCCCTCCTACAATGAGCAGTTCTTC. Translating gives CAWSVYSGGPSYNEQFF.

As concerns this clonotype: This clone may be a read error of a much larger clone one base away. J is TRBJ1-5 and V is TRBV4-1, with unresolved D. Per germline, CDR1 MGHRA and CDR2 YSYEKL. V was trimmed by 1 base and J by 3 bases, leaving 19 bases between them. The length of the CDR3 is 18 residues. CDR3 nucleotide sequence: TGCGCCAGCAGCCAAGTCGCGATGGGATTTTATATCAATCAGCCCCAGCATTTT. The encoded protein is CASSQVAMGFYINQPQHF.

This clonotype has ten or more counts. The genes are TRBV20-1 and TRBJ2-3; D might be TRBD2 (5 bases). Germline V gene data show CDR1 as DFQATT and CDR2 as SNEGSKA (reference sequence). This CDR3 is 12 amino acids long. The V and J ends lost 1 base and 8 bases respectively, with 10 bases between them. CDR3 region: CSARVPAVTQYF. CDR3 nucleotide sequence: TGCAGTGCTAGAGTCCCAGCGGTTACGCAGTATTTT.

At least ten counts were recorded for this clonotype. At one of its ends the junction is not consistent with the germline gene, which may arise from a read error. This CDR3 reads CSVEGPDYEQYF. The DNA for the CDR3 is TGCAGCGTCGAAGGGCCAGACTACGAGCAGTACTTC. This chain links TRBV29-1 with TRBJ2-7; no definite D call. The CDR3 runs to 12 residues. Germline V lookup: CDR1 SQVTM, CDR2 ANQGSEA.

Turning to this clonotype: This may be a read error: a much more frequent sequence differs by one nucleotide. The gene calls are TRBV27 and TRBJ1-3, with D hard to call. Germline CDR1 reads MNHEY; CDR2 reads SMNVEV (reference sequence). The CDR3 contains 14 residues. The CDR3 sequence: CACSPQAYYNTIYF. The CDR3 DNA sequence: TGTGCCTGCAGTCCCCAAGCCTACTACAACACCATATATTTT.

In its sample, this clonotype was seen many times. The V gene is TRBV7-8, the J gene TRBJ2-1; D uncertain. The germline CDR1 and CDR2 sequences are SGHVS and FQNEAQ. The CDR3 is 18 residues long. The germline V and J ends were trimmed by 0 bases and 4 bases, with 19 bases remaining between them. CDR3 nucleotides: TGTGCCAGCAGCTTAGCCCCCCGGCGGACCGCCTTATACAATGAGCAGTTCTTC. This translates into CASSLAPRRTALYNEQFF.

The V and J genes are TRBV12-3 or TRBV12-4 and TRBJ2-1; D is uncertain. V was shortened by 8 bases and J by 0 bases, with 11 bases between the two germline ends. This CDR3 is built from 14 residues. The CDR3 protein is CASSTSSSYNEQFF. DNA of the CDR3: TGTGCCAGCTCGACCAGCAGCTCCTACAATGAGCAGTTCTTC.

The chain is built from TRBV5-4 and TRBJ2-5; possibly TRBD1 for D (6 bases). Germline CDR1 is SGHNT and CDR2 is YYREEE (reference sequence). V dropped 4 bases and J dropped 5 bases, with 18 bases sitting between them. The CDR3 totals 15 residues. CDR3 nucleotide sequence: TGTGCCAGCAGCGGACCGCAGGGGATGGGGGAGACCCAGTACTTC. This sequence encodes CASSGPQGMGETQYF.

This clonotype has only one observation. The rearrangement links TRBV12-3 or TRBV12-4 to TRBJ2-7; TRBD2 agrees at 12 bases. The CDR3 has 13 residues. Trimming cost V 3 bases and J 9 bases; bases outside gene matches: 3. CDR3 coding DNA: TGTGCCAGCAGTTTCGCTAGCGGGAGGGCGCAGTACTTC. It is translated as CASSFASGRAQYF.

This clonotype appeared many times. The chain uses TRBV29-1 and TRBJ2-3, with a possible D match to TRBD2 (6 bases). Germline assignment: CDR1 SQVTM and CDR2 ANQGSEA. This CDR3 is 14 amino acids long. V shed 7 bases and J shed 7 bases, with 21 bases lying between them. The chain's CDR3 is CSAGVDTRGNTQYF. Here the CDR3 DNA reads TGCAGCGCCGGAGTGGACACGCGGGGAAATACGCAGTATTTT.